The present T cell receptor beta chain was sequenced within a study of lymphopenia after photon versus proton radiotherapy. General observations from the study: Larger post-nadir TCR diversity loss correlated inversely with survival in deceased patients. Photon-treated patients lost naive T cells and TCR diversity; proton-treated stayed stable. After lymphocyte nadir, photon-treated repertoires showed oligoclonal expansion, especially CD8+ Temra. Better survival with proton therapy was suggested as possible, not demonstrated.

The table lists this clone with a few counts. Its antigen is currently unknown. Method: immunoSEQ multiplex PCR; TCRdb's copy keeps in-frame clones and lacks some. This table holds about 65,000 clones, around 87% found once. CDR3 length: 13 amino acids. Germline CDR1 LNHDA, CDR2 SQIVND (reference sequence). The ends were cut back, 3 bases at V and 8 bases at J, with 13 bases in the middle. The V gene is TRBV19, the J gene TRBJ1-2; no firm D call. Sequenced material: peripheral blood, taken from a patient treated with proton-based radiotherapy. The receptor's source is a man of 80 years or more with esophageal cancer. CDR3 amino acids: CASSISGVRGYTF. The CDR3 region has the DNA TGTGCCAGTAGTATTTCCGGGGTGCGCGGCTACACCTTC.